The clone carrying this T cell receptor (beta chain) was recorded many times. Germline CDR1 WSHSY, CDR2 SAAADI. CDR3 length: 13 amino acids. J was trimmed by 6 bases and V by 10 bases; bases with no gene match: 12. The sample originates from a study of shared clonotypes between healthy human individuals. As handled by the study authors: Filtering differed for immunoSEQ, which gave only junction sequences without quality scores. TCRdb keeps only in-frame clones here, not all; method: immunoSEQ multiplex PCR. That table gives V, J and clone size, and the DNA gave D and trimming. Among some 2 million clones, around 96% were seen once, and the ten largest hold around 1.1%. Positively selected for CCR7, the CD45RO-negative cells used as naive CD8 cells excluded terminally differentiated effector memory CD45RA+ cells.

J is TRBJ2-7 and V is TRBV10-2; TRBD1 matches at 7 bases. The source material was naive CD8+ T cells sorted from blood. The receptor was derived from a man aged 18 to 30 in good health. CDR3 DNA sequence: TGCGCCACCTCCCAAGGGACAGACCTCGAGCAGTACTTC. This encodes CATSQGTDLEQYF.